This T cell receptor (beta chain) comes out of a study of T-cell memory formation after mild COVID-19. TCRdb called the 5' RACE reads again in MiXCR, with one record for every CDR3 protein. This table has about 180,000 distinct CDR3 sequences, about 18% appearing once. V dropped 5 bases and J dropped 4 bases, with 14 bases sitting between them. The CDR3 spans 14 residues. Germline CDR1 is SGHTA and CDR2 is FQGNSA. The chain has TRBV7-2 and TRBJ1-1; D is perhaps TRBD1 (5 bases). The sequence was collected from a man younger than 35 who had mild COVID-19 (a few samples of this study predate the infection). Cell type and time point are not known. Sequenced input: PBMCs or a T cell subset sorted from them (not recorded which). The CDR3 region is CASSARIGATEAFF. The CDR3 DNA reads as TGTGCCAGCAGCGCCAGGATAGGGGCCACTGAAGCTTTCTTT.